This TCR beta chain derives from a study of cytomegalovirus exposure and HLA in healthy donors. A remark on this clone: As yet, its antigen is unknown.

The CDR3 totals 16 residues. Germline V gene data show CDR1 as SGHKS and CDR2 as YYEKEE (reference sequence). The junction had 13 bases not matched to a gene; V was cut back by 6 bases and J by 2 bases. With 60 Vbeta and 13 Jbeta primers, the PCR was carried out. The assay was immunoSEQ multiplex PCR, and TCRdb's table has in-frame clones only and misses some. This table has 95,000 to 150,000 clones, roughly 80% appearing once. Study findings and constraints: Several of the most significant clusters were apparently associated with common viral pathogens in a later analysis.

This rearrangement joins TRBV5-5 to TRBJ1-2; 7 bases are shared with TRBD1. The sample taken for sequencing was PBMCs. The receptor comes from a woman in her 30s in good health and CMV-seropositive. This chain's CDR3 is CASTRTGPPNNYGYTF. The CDR3 nucleotides are TGTGCCAGCACCAGGACAGGACCCCCAAACAACTATGGCTACACCTTC.